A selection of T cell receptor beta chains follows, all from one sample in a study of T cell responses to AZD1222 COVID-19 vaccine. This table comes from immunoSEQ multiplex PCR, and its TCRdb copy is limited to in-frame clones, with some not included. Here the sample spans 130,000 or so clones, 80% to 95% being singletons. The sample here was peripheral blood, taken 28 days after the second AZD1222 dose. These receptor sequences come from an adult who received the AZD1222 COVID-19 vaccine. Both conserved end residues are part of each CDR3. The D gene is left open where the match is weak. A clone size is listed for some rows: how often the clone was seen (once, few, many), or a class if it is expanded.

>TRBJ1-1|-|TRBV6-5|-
CASAETINTEAFF
TGTGCCAGCGCCGAAACCATTAACACTGAAGCTTTCTTT
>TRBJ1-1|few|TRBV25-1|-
CASSELPMNTEAFF
TGTGCCAGCAGTGAGCTTCCCATGAACACTGAAGCTTTCTTT
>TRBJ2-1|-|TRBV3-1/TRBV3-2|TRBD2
CASSGTSGYNEQFF
TGTGCCAGCTCCGGGACTAGCGGTTACAATGAGCAGTTCTTC
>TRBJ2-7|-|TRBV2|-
CASSYYSSYEQYF
TGTGCCAGCAGCTACTATTCCTCCTACGAGCAGTACTTC
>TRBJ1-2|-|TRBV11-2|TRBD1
CASSQQTGTADYGYTF
TGTGCCAGCAGTCAGCAGACCGGGACAGCCGACTATGGCTACACCTTC
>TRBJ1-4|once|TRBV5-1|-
CASSKGRVNEKLFF
TGCGCCAGCAGCAAGGGACGGGTAAATGAAAAACTGTTTTTT
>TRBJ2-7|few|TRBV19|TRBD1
CASSYGQGVHYEQYF
TGTGCCAGTAGTTACGGACAGGGGGTACACTACGAGCAGTACTTC
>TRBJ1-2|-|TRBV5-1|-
CASSGYSGDRYGYTF
TGCGCCAGCAGCGGGTATTCAGGGGACCGCTATGGCTACACCTTC
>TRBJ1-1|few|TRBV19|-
CASRDPLRNTEAFF
TGTGCCAGTAGGGACCCACTCAGGAACACTGAAGCTTTCTTT
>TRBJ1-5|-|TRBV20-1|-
CSASSSDANRQPQHF
TGCAGTGCTAGTTCGTCGGACGCCAACCGTCAGCCCCAGCATTTT
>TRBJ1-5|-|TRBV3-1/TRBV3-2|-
CASSRSGVDNQPQHF
TGTGCCAGCAGCCGATCAGGGGTGGACAATCAGCCCCAGCATTTT
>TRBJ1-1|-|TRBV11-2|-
CASSLDQNLF
TGTGCCAGCAGCTTAGATCAGAACCTTTTT
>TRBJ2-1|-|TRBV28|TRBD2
CASSLFGSGSSNEQFF
TGTGCCAGCAGTTTGTTCGGTAGCGGGAGTTCGAATGAGCAGTTCTTC
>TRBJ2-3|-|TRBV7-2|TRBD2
CASSPRLAGGDTQYF
TGTGCCAGCAGCCCTAGGCTAGCGGGAGGCGATACGCAGTATTTT
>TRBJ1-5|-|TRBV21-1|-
CASSNDGAGQPQHF
TGTGCCAGCAGCAACGATGGGGCAGGTCAGCCCCAGCATTTT
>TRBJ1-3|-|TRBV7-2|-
CASSFSGTSGNTIYF
TGTGCCAGCAGTTTTAGCGGTACCTCTGGAAACACCATATATTTT
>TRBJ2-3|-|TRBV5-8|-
CASRGKTGPRDTQYF
TGTGCCAGCCGAGGGAAAACAGGGCCACGGGATACGCAGTATTTT
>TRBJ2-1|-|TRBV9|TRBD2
CASSVVGGSYNEQFF
TGTGCCAGCAGCGTAGTGGGGGGGTCCTACAATGAGCAGTTCTTC
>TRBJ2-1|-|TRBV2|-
CATHTQGSIYNEQFF
TGTGCCACCCACACCCAGGGGTCGATTTACAATGAGCAGTTCTTC
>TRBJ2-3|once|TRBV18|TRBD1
CASSSGTGIDTQYF
TGTGCCAGCTCATCCGGGACAGGGATCGATACGCAGTATTTT
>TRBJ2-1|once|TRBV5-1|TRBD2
CASSPSGVGAYNEQFF
TGCGCCAGCAGCCCTAGCGGGGTTGGGGCTTACAATGAGCAGTTCTTC
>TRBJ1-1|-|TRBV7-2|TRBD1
CASSYRPGQLNTEAFF
TGTGCCAGCAGCTACCGGCCGGGACAGCTGAACACTGAAGCTTTCTTT
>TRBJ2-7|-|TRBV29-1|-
CSVGATAYEQYF
TGCAGCGTTGGCGCTACGGCCTACGAGCAGTACTTC
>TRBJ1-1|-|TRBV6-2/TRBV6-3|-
CASSPRLSQGTEAFF
TGTGCCAGCAGCCCCAGACTATCGCAGGGTACTGAAGCTTTCTTT
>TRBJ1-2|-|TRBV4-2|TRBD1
CASSLPERGTGINYGYTF
TGTGCCAGCAGCCTCCCTGAGAGGGGGACAGGGATAAACTATGGCTACACCTTC
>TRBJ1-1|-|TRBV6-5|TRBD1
CASSLYGTGENTEAFF
TGTGCCAGCAGTTTATATGGGACAGGTGAGAACACTGAAGCTTTCTTT
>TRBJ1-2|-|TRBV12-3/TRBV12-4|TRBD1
CASTWTGSYGYTF
TGTGCCAGCACCTGGACAGGGAGCTATGGCTACACCTTC
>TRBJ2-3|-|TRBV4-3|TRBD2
CASSQDKGTSGGRGDTQYF
TGCGCCAGCAGCCAAGATAAGGGTACAAGCGGGGGGCGGGGAGATACGCAGTATTTT
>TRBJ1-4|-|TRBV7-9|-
CASSLLGGAGEKLFF
TGTGCCAGCAGCCTCCTGGGGGGAGCGGGGGAAAAACTGTTTTTT
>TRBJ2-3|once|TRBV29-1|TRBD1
CSVEGPDRVDTQYF
TGCAGCGTTGAAGGCCCGGACAGGGTAGATACGCAGTATTTT
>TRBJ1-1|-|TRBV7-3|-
CASSGRAGTEAFF
TGTGCCAGCAGCGGCCGGGCCGGCACTGAAGCTTTCTTT
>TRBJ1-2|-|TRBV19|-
CASRPLDSNYGYTF
TGTGCCAGTAGGCCCCTGGACAGTAACTATGGCTACACCTTC
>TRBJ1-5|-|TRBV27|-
CASSLRSQAPSNQPQHF
TGTGCCAGCAGTTTACGGTCTCAGGCGCCAAGCAATCAGCCCCAGCATTTT
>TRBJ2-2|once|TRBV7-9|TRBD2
CASSRGLARTGELFF
TGTGCCAGCAGCCGGGGACTAGCGAGGACCGGGGAGCTGTTTTTT
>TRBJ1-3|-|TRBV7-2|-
CASSLAPGVGNTIYF
TGTGCCAGCAGCTTAGCGCCGGGGGTCGGAAACACCATATATTTT
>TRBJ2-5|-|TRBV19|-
CASSISWTAETQYF
TGTGCCAGTAGTATAAGCTGGACCGCAGAGACCCAGTACTTC
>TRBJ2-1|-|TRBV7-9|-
CASSPSRGMSSYNEQFF
TGTGCCAGCAGCCCCAGTCGCGGTATGAGCTCCTACAATGAGCAGTTCTTC
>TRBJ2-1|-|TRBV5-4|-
CASSAGPLYNEQFF
TGTGCCAGCAGCGCGGGACCGTTATACAATGAGCAGTTCTTC